This T cell receptor beta chain was sequenced in a study of CD8 T cells in Susac syndrome. Study results and caveats: A relatively small number of individuals underwent TCR sequencing and HLA analysis.

Random hexamers were used to reverse transcribe 0.5 to 1 ug of RNA. An immunoSEQ multiplex PCR amplified TCR beta CDR3 over 54 Vbeta and 13 Jbeta. TCRdb re-analysed the immunoSEQ multiplex PCR reads in MiXCR, keeping a single row per CDR3 protein. This sample yields about 180,000 distinct CDR3 sequences, of which 95% are seen a single time; less than 0.2% belongs to the top ten. Comments on this clonotype: Its cognate antigen is unknown.

CDR3 length: 14 residues. The germline gives CDR1 SGHNT, CDR2 YYREEE (reference sequence). Deletions cut 0 bases from V and 7 bases from J, with 8 bases between. Sequencing of TCR beta was undertaken in CD8+ and CD4+ T cells derived from blood. The chain links TRBV5-4 to TRBJ1-6; no definite D call. The receptor was isolated from a human donor with multiple sclerosis. The sample taken for sequencing was CD8+ T cells from PBMCs. The DNA for the CDR3 is TGTGCCAGCAGCTTGGCGGGGTGCAATTCACCCCTCCACTTT. It encodes CASSLAGCNSPLHF.